This T cell receptor (beta chain) was identified during a study of T cells after yellow fever vaccination (dated by TCRdb to about 2019). Study-level background: Using CD3, CD45RA, CCR7 and CD95 staining, memory subsets (EM, EMRA, CM and Tscm) were sorted on a BD FACS Aria III. The SMART-Seq v4 Ultra Low Input RNA kit was used to prepare libraries from fractions with low cell numbers. To follow T-cell clones before and after both primary and booster YFV17D yellow fever vaccination, bulk TCR alpha and beta repertoires underwent longitudinal sequencing. The cohort comprised two healthy male donors, one aged 18 to 29 and one aged 30 to 40 years. Blood was drawn at multiple timepoints before and after primary and secondary immunization, with bulk PBMC replicates and cell subsets isolated. Memory subsets were sorted on days 0, 15 and 45 and at 18 months following primary vaccination, and on days 0, 15 and 45 following the 30-year booster. The paper's findings and limits, for the study overall: Computational filtering was needed because FACS-sorted repertoires could contain abundant contaminating clonotypes from the bulk population. A small share of clonotypes was detected in both CD4 and CD8 compartments, with the overlap likely arising from convergent recombination. The secondary T-cell response was weaker than the primary response but faster, peaking on day 5 instead of day 15. On day 0, almost all vaccine-responding clonotypes were below detection in the sorted memory subsets. Because only a couple of donors were included in the study, the extent to which the findings can be generalized is limited. Most clones expanded after primary vaccination (approximately 95% of CD4 and approximately 86% of CD8) were re-detected after the booster, suggesting that broad memory maintenance occurred.

From its cysteine to its phenylalanine, the CDR3 spans 14 amino acids. CDR3 DNA only is kept here, 42 bases in frame from base 1. The germline ends are 9 bases apart after V is trimmed by 1 base and J by 2 bases. Per the germline V gene (reference sequence), LNHDA is the CDR1 and SQIVND is the CDR2. This clonotype was seen many times. The record has no base qualities; no much larger clone is one base away. The treatment or condition label, read with the paper, signifies: live attenuated yellow fever vaccine strain. PBMCs were isolated from peripheral blood using a standard Ficoll-Paque protocol. The RNeasy Micro Kit was used to extract RNA from sorted memory subsets. TCR cDNA was made using 5'RACE template switching, a step that added a universal primer site and unique molecular identifiers. cDNA synthesis was primed from both the TCR alpha and TCR beta constant segments. Library amplification involved two PCR steps, and the second step added sample barcodes and sequencing adapters. Sequencing of libraries was performed on Illumina HiSeq 2500 (2x100 bp) or NovaSeq (2x150 bp). Per the source publication's procedure: MIGEC was used to demultiplex reads and collapse the reads into UMI consensus sequences, and MiXCR was used for V(D)J alignment. Clonotypes responding to the vaccine were identified with edgeR on replicate PBMC samples, with the criteria of FDR below 0.01 and a log2 fold change above 5 up to day 15. CD4 or CD8 identity was assigned to each bulk clonotype according to whether the clonotype was present at higher abundance in the sequenced CD4 repertoire or the sequenced CD8 repertoire. To estimate how each clone was distributed across memory phenotypes, clonotype frequencies in memory subsets were weighted by the numbers of FACS-sorted cells. Starting from the raw public reads, TCRdb applied fastp trimming at Q25, assembled clones with MiXCR and retained in-frame beta chains. Entries are consolidated by CDR3 protein sequence, retaining the most common genes and DNA. For this entry, the V and J calls and clone size follow TCRdb and not the study's own pipeline. The sample profile shows approximately 4,300 distinct CDR3 sequences; about 4% of them were found once. Approximately 59% of the sample rests with the top ten.

The chain couples TRBV19 to TRBJ2-7; the D gene may be TRBD1 or TRBD2, since each aligns over 5 bases. The receptor comes from a man between 25 and 39 years old who received the YFV17D yellow fever vaccine. The starting material was PBMCs, either bulk or a sorted T-cell subset (CD4+, CD8+, memory, or dextramer-sorted; not recorded which), obtained 15 days after the yellow fever booster vaccination. The DNA sequence is as follows: TGTGCCAGTAGTATAGTTCCGGGACCCTACGAGCAGTACTTC. It is translated as CASSIVPGPYEQYF.